The table lists the clone carrying this T cell receptor (beta chain) with a count of one. This record belongs to a study of T cell responses to AZD1222 COVID-19 vaccine. TCRdb keeps only in-frame clones here, not all; method: immunoSEQ multiplex PCR. This table holds 100,000 to 150,000 clones, roughly 84% found once. The germline gives CDR1 MDHEN, CDR2 SYDVKM. The CDR3 runs to 13 residues. V was pared by 7 bases and J by 7 bases, with 7 bases of the junction left unmatched. The chain links TRBV28 to TRBJ1-2; 9 bases are shared with TRBD1. The sequences come from peripheral blood, collected 28 days after the second AZD1222 dose. This TCR derives from an adult who received the AZD1222 COVID-19 vaccine. In DNA form, the CDR3 reads TGTGCCAGCAAAATCCCGACAGGGGGTGGCTACACCTTC. This encodes CASKIPTGGGYTF.